The entry that follows covers one T cell receptor beta chain sequence. The source of the sample is a study of blood T cell repertoires in COVID-19. Generated by immunoSEQ multiplex PCR, the TCRdb table keeps only in-frame clones and is missing some. The sample includes just over 300,000 clones, approximately 90% of them seen just once. Germline trimming cut 1 base from V and 5 bases from J; bases unmatched to any gene: 9. The CDR3 loop spans 18 amino acids. From germline, CDR1 is LNHDA and CDR2 SQIVND (reference sequence). Sequenced input: PBMCs or T cells enriched from blood (not recorded which). V and J are TRBV19 and TRBJ2-1, with 12 nucleotides matching TRBD2. The sequence was collected from a woman younger than 35 who had recovered from COVID-19. The chain's CDR3 is CASSIGGTSGRYDNEQFF. CDR3 in DNA: TGTGCCAGTAGTATAGGCGGGACTAGCGGGCGTTATGACAATGAGCAGTTCTTC. Complete variable domain (other parts from reference TRBV19 and TRBJ2-1): DGGITQSPKYLFRKEGQNVTLSCEQNLNHDAMYWYRQDPGQGLRLIYYSQIVNDFQKGDIAEGYSVSREKKESFPLTVTSAQKNPTAFYLCASSIGGTSGRYDNEQFFGPGTRLTVL.